This TCR beta chain was sequenced for a study of T cell responses to AZD1222 COVID-19 vaccine. Study-level findings and limits: The donors showed a predominance of white British ancestry and of females, with possible underestimation of clonal diversity. A rise in Spike-specific TCR breadth and depth followed two AZD1222 doses. Regions 160-218 and 743-854 held dominance among vaccine-associated CD4 TCRs, which spanned spike.

Looked up from germline, CDR1 is LNHDA and CDR2 is SQIVND (reference sequence). CDR3 size: 12 residues. Germline trimming cut 8 bases from V and 6 bases from J; bases unmatched to any gene: 2. Sequenced by immunoSEQ multiplex PCR; TCRdb stores in-frame clones only, minus some. The top ten hold 8% to 13% of the sample, which has fewer than 200,000 clones, over 80% seen once. Note on this clone: The antigen is not known.

Source: peripheral blood, taken on day 0 of AZD1222 vaccination. This TCR was sampled from an adult in good health. The chain recombines TRBV19 with TRBJ1-5; 9 bases fit TRBD1. The CDR3, as DNA: TGTGCCAGTCGACAGGGGGGTCAGCCCCAGCATTTT. Protein sequence: CASRQGGQPQHF.